Given below is one TCR beta chain in context. Antigen specificity is unknown. The germline V gene has CDR1 SEHNR and CDR2 FQNEAQ (reference sequence). Deletions cut 2 bases from V and 6 bases from J, with 9 bases between. The CDR3 length is 13 residues. TCRdb processed the reads anew with MiXCR; each CDR3 protein has one entry. The sample shows about 490,000 distinct CDR3 sequences, about 11% of them seen only once. The sample belongs to a study of T cell repertoires in cytomegalovirus infection. Overall study context: Public TCR beta signatures indicated both CMV infection and matching HLA type. Study-level results: Accumulated public TCR beta family frequency recognized individuals carrying CMV together with the relevant HLA. CMV-specific HLA-C-restricted TCR beta clonotypes dominated the ex vivo response.

The sequence was obtained from a human donor in good health (CMV status not recorded). Some clones in this sample may be carry-over from other donors' samples. The V gene is TRBV7-9, the J gene TRBJ2-3; D is unclear. Sequencing input: PBMCs. The CDR3 is CASSLRPVDTQYF. The DNA for the CDR3 is TGTGCCAGCAGCTTAAGGCCGGTGGATACGCAGTATTTT.